A selection of T cell receptor beta chains follows, all from one sample in a study of shared clonotypes between healthy human individuals. TCRdb keeps only in-frame clones here, not all; method: immunoSEQ multiplex PCR. The data show 170,000 or so clones, with 66% seen just once and over 9.5% held by the top ten. The sequenced sample was memory CD4+ T cells sorted from blood. All receptors derive from a man aged 25 to 40 in good health. The CDR3 runs from the conserved cysteine through the conserved F or W. Each record gives: D gene, V gene, J gene, clone size, CDR3 DNA, CDR3 protein. A D gene is named only where the DNA matches it firmly. Size is stated for part of the rows, as once, few or many counts, or as a class when the clone is expanded.

D gene: .; V gene: TRBV5-8; J gene: TRBJ2-7; clone size: few; CDR3 DNA: TGTGCCAGCAGCAAGCCTAGATCCGAGCAGTACTTC; CDR3 protein: CASSKPRSEQYF
D gene: .; V gene: TRBV7-9; J gene: TRBJ1-1; clone size: .; CDR3 DNA: TGTGCCAGCAGCCCCGACTCGAGGGGCTTCACTGAAGCTTTCTTT; CDR3 protein: CASSPDSRGFTEAFF
D gene: .; V gene: TRBV28; J gene: TRBJ2-4; clone size: .; CDR3 DNA: TGTGCCAGCAGGGGGGACGCGGCCAAAAACATTCAGTACTTC; CDR3 protein: CASRGDAAKNIQYF
D gene: TRBD2; V gene: TRBV2; J gene: TRBJ2-3; clone size: .; CDR3 DNA: TGTGCCAGCAGCGAATGGCTAGGGACTACAAGGGGCACAGATACGCAGTATTTT; CDR3 protein: CASSEWLGTTRGTDTQYF
D gene: .; V gene: TRBV5-1; J gene: TRBJ2-1; clone size: .; CDR3 DNA: TGCGCCAGCACCTGGGCGGGCGGGAACAATGAGCAGTTCTTC; CDR3 protein: CASTWAGGNNEQFF
D gene: .; V gene: TRBV6-1; J gene: TRBJ1-2; clone size: .; CDR3 DNA: TGTGCCAGCAGTGAAGGGACAGTGTCGAAAGGCTACACCTTC; CDR3 protein: CASSEGTVSKGYTF
D gene: .; V gene: TRBV7-9; J gene: TRBJ2-3; clone size: few; CDR3 DNA: TGTGCCAGCAGCCTCGCTACGGATACGCAGTATTTT; CDR3 protein: CASSLATDTQYF
D gene: .; V gene: TRBV6-6; J gene: TRBJ1-2; clone size: .; CDR3 DNA: TGTGCCAGCAGTTACTCGATTATCCAGGCCGGGGGCTACACCTTC; CDR3 protein: CASSYSIIQAGGYTF
D gene: .; V gene: TRBV6-5; J gene: TRBJ2-3; clone size: once; CDR3 DNA: TGTGCCAGCAATATAAGACGAGCCACAGATACGCAGTATTTT; CDR3 protein: CASNIRRATDTQYF
D gene: TRBD1; V gene: TRBV29-1; J gene: TRBJ2-3; clone size: .; CDR3 DNA: TGCAGCGTGGACAGGGGTAATACGCAGTATTTT; CDR3 protein: CSVDRGNTQYF
D gene: .; V gene: TRBV18; J gene: TRBJ2-3; clone size: .; CDR3 DNA: TGTGCCAGCTCAATAAGGACGGATACGCAGTATTTT; CDR3 protein: CASSIRTDTQYF
D gene: TRBD2; V gene: TRBV7-2; J gene: TRBJ2-3; clone size: few; CDR3 DNA: TGTGCCAGCAGCCCCCCCGGGTCGATAGCGGGCAACTTGGGGCAGTATTTT; CDR3 protein: CASSPPGSIAGNLGQYF
D gene: .; V gene: TRBV6-1; J gene: TRBJ1-1; clone size: .; CDR3 DNA: TGTGCCAGCAGTGAAACATTGGGGACTGAAGCTTTCTTT; CDR3 protein: CASSETLGTEAFF
D gene: TRBD1; V gene: TRBV6-5; J gene: TRBJ1-1; clone size: once; CDR3 DNA: TGTGCCAGCAGTTACTACAGGGGCACTGAAGCTTTCTTT; CDR3 protein: CASSYYRGTEAFF
D gene: TRBD1; V gene: TRBV9; J gene: TRBJ2-5; clone size: .; CDR3 DNA: TGTGCCAGCAGCGTAGTTCCGGGACAGGGGGCAGAGACCCAGTACTTC; CDR3 protein: CASSVVPGQGAETQYF
D gene: .; V gene: TRBV28; J gene: TRBJ1-2; clone size: once; CDR3 DNA: TGTGCCAGCGGACCCCCACGGGTTGGTTTGGGCTACACCTTC; CDR3 protein: CASGPPRVGLGYTF
D gene: TRBD2; V gene: TRBV5-1; J gene: TRBJ2-7; clone size: .; CDR3 DNA: TGCGCCAGCAGCATCGGGACTAGCGGGAGGGGATACGAGCAGTACTTC; CDR3 protein: CASSIGTSGRGYEQYF